Shown below are 26 T cell receptor beta chains from a single sample sequenced in a study of a mutant IDH1 vaccine in newly diagnosed glioma. Time point noted: week 5, during vaccination. Every vaccine dose comprised 300 ug of mutant IDH1 20-mer peptide plus topical imiquimod. No antigen is known for these receptors. Profiling relied on immunoSEQ multiplex PCR, and the TCRdb table lists in-frame clones only, not all of them. This sample yields tens of thousands of clones, of which roughly 73% are seen a single time; 1.8% belongs to the top ten. The specimen was PBMCs, collected from a glioma patient whose treatment included an IDH1 peptide vaccine. These receptors all come from a woman in her 40s with glioma.

The chain is built from TRBV7-8 and TRBJ1-1; 9 bases match TRBD1. This CDR3 region has 17 residues. Germline lookup yields CDR1 SGHVS and CDR2 FQNEAQ. J gave up 3 bases and V 2 bases, and 10 bases lay outside the gene matches. CDR3 sequence: CASSLPKGTGSYTEAFF. The CDR3 region has the DNA TGTGCCAGCAGCTTACCTAAGGGGACAGGGTCTTACACTGAAGCTTTCTTT.

The V call is TRBV9, the J call TRBJ2-1; D ambiguous. Trimming left V 3 bases short and J 3 bases short, with 7 bases between. Germline V CDR1 and CDR2: SGDLS, YYNGEE. The CDR3 is 13 residues long. Here the CDR3 DNA reads TGTGCCAGCAGCGCCCGTAACTACAATGAGCAGTTCTTC. Amino acid sequence: CASSARNYNEQFF.

The chain recombines TRBV30 with TRBJ1-2, with D tentatively TRBD1 (5 bases). The CDR3 sequence is 13 residues long. CDR1 and CDR2 (germline): GTSNPN, SVGIG (reference sequence). The V end was cut by 0 bases, the J end by 7 bases, with 12 bases between. As DNA, the CDR3 is TGTGCCTGGAGTGTGGGGGGTTCTCGTGGCTACACCTTC. This gives the protein CAWSVGGSRGYTF.

V and J are TRBV25-1 and TRBJ2-5; D may be TRBD1 (8 bases). Trimming removed 2 bases at V and 5 bases at J, with 21 bases between. The CDR3 covers 17 residues. Germline-derived CDR1 and CDR2 are MGHDK and SYGVNS. The CDR3 nucleotides are TGTGCCAGCAGTGAAGAGGGGGGGCAGGGGGCGCCGGAGACCCAGTACTTC. This encodes CASSEEGGQGAPETQYF. Based on the CDR3 plus reference TRBV25-1 and TRBJ2-5, the full variable domain is EADIYQTPRYLVIGTGKKITLECSQTMGHDKMYWYQQDPGMELHLIHYSYGVNSTEKGDLSSESTVSRIRTEHFPLTLESARPSHTSQYLCASSEEGGQGAPETQYFGPGTRLLVL.

The DNA of the CDR3 is TGTGCCAGCAGTTTACAGGGAAGGGATGGCTACACCTTC. Translating gives CASSLQGRDGYTF. This chain links TRBV25-1 with TRBJ1-2; perhaps TRBD1 as D (6 bases). The CDR3 runs 13 residues. The V gene's germline CDR1 is MGHDK and CDR2 SYGVNS. Trimming removed 5 bases from V and 6 bases from J, with 13 bases in between.

The chain joins TRBV6-5 to TRBJ2-2; a possible D gene is TRBD2 (6 bases). This CDR3 spans 15 amino acids. Per the germline V gene, CDR1 is MNHEY and CDR2 is SVGAGI. V was shortened by 7 bases and J by 2 bases, with 14 bases between the two germline ends. CDR3 nucleotides: TGTGCCAGCACCCTGGGGGGACTTAACACCGGGGAGCTGTTTTTT. Residues: CASTLGGLNTGELFF.

This chain connects TRBV11-2 to TRBJ1-4, with TRBD1 identical over 7 bases. The ends lost 6 bases at V and 5 bases at J; junction bases unmatched: 12. From germline, CDR1 is SGHAT and CDR2 FQNNGV. The CDR3 is made up of 16 amino acids. The CDR3 loop is CASRPIPTGLNEKLFF. The CDR3 DNA reads TGTGCCAGCAGGCCAATCCCGACAGGGTTGAATGAAAAACTGTTTTTT.

The V and J genes are TRBV10-3 and TRBJ1-4, with a tentative D call TRBD1 (5 bases). Per germline, CDR1 ENHRY and CDR2 SYGVKD. The CDR3 covers 13 residues. V lost 10 bases, J lost 8 bases, and 17 bases lay in between. The CDR3 reads CATSLGLEEKLFF. DNA of the CDR3: TGTGCCACCTCGTTGGGGCTGGAAGAAAAACTGTTTTTT.

This chain uses TRBV6-1 with TRBJ1-5; a weak D match, TRBD1 (6 bases). CDR1 is MNHNS, CDR2 SASEGT, per germline. Trimming cost V 1 base and J 9 bases, with 22 bases left between them. There are 17 residues in the CDR3. The CDR3 here is CASSEDGGALTARPQHF. DNA for the CDR3: TGTGCCAGCAGTGAAGACGGGGGCGCGCTCACAGCTCGGCCCCAGCATTTT.

V and J are TRBV6-1 and TRBJ2-3; D gene uncertain. Per the germline V gene, CDR1 is MNHNS and CDR2 is SASEGT. V dropped 6 bases and J dropped 2 bases, with 3 bases sitting between them. There are 11 residues in the CDR3. CDR3 DNA sequence: TGTGCCAGCAGATCCACAGATACGCAGTATTTT. Amino acid sequence: CASRSTDTQYF.

CDR3 region: CASTGDTDTQYF. Written as DNA, the CDR3 is TGTGCCAGCACTGGGGACACAGATACGCAGTATTTT. The gene calls are TRBV2 and TRBJ2-3, with D unclear. CDR3 length: 12 amino acids. The germline gives CDR1 SNHLY, CDR2 FYNNEI. Trimming stripped 7 bases from V and 2 bases from J, with 7 bases between.

The chain employs TRBV6-6 and TRBJ2-1; TRBD2 matches at 11 bases. V shed 4 bases and J 5 bases; nucleotides not matched to a gene: 4. The CDR3 is made up of 15 amino acids. Germline V gives CDR1 MNHNY, CDR2 SVGAGI (reference sequence). The CDR3 loop reads CASSFTSGGDNEQFF. The CDR3 region has the DNA TGTGCCAGCAGTTTCACTAGCGGGGGAGACAATGAGCAGTTCTTC.

This rearrangement joins TRBV5-4 to TRBJ2-3; 12 nucleotides agree with TRBD2. V shed 4 bases, J shed 2 bases, and the junction held 5 bases outside the gene matches. Germline V gives CDR1 SGHNT, CDR2 YYREEE (reference sequence). The CDR3 loop spans 16 amino acids. The CDR3 region has the DNA TGTGCCAGCAGCACCGGACTAGCGGGGAACACAGATACGCAGTATTTT. Its translation: CASSTGLAGNTDTQYF.

The V and J genes are TRBV5-1 and TRBJ1-2; 9 nucleotides line up with TRBD1. Unmatched junction bases numbered 7, after V lost 4 bases and J lost 6 bases. This CDR3 comprises 14 residues. In germline, CDR1 is SGHRS, CDR2 YFSETQ. CDR3 DNA sequence: TGCGCCAGCAGCCCCCGGGACAGGGTGAATGGCTACACCTTC. Protein product: CASSPRDRVNGYTF.

Concerning this clone itself: The same CDR3 arises from other DNA sequences in this sample as well. The rearrangement uses TRBV2 and TRBJ2-3; D remains ambiguous. CDR1 SNHLY and CDR2 FYNNEI come from the germline V gene. Between the trimmed V and J ends, which lost 2 bases and 6 bases, there was a span of 6 bases. The CDR3 runs to 12 residues. CDR3 amino acids: CASSEYGDTQYF. The DNA for the CDR3 is TGTGCCAGCAGTGAATACGGGGATACGCAGTATTTT.

The gene calls are TRBV9 and TRBJ2-7, with 10 bases matching TRBD2. CDR1 and CDR2 (germline): SGDLS, YYNGEE. The CDR3 consists of 15 residues. With V trimmed by 4 bases and J by 3 bases, 7 bases remained unmatched. The CDR3 sequence: CASSYTGLAYYEQYF. The CDR3 bases are TGTGCCAGCAGCTATACGGGACTAGCGTACTACGAGCAGTACTTC. Filled out from reference TRBV9 and TRBJ2-7, the complete variable domain reads DSGVTQTPKHLITATGQRVTLRCSPRSGDLSVYWYQQSLDQGLQFLIQYYNGEERAKGNILERFSAQQFPDLHSELNLSSLELGDSALYFCASSYTGLAYYEQYFGPGTRLTVT.

The chain has TRBV23-1 and TRBJ1-6; no reliable D call. TRBV23-1 is an open reading frame, and its role is uncertain. V lost 0 bases to trimming and J lost 6 bases, with 15 bases between them. The CDR3 loop spans 17 amino acids. The CDR3 sequence is CASSQSVRVMGNSPLHF. CDR3 nucleotide sequence: TGCGCCAGCAGTCAATCCGTCCGGGTTATGGGTAATTCACCCCTCCACTTT.

The chain is built from TRBV29-1 and TRBJ1-2, with 7 bases identical to TRBD1. The CDR3 runs 13 residues. The V gene end was trimmed by 4 bases and the J gene end by 3 bases; junction bases not matched to a gene: 5. Germline V CDR1 and CDR2: SQVTM, ANQGSEA. CDR3 sequence: CSVAKGADYGYTF. The CDR3 DNA reads TGCAGCGTTGCGAAGGGGGCGGACTATGGCTACACCTTC.

This clone has only a few counts. The chain recombines TRBV7-9 with TRBJ1-2; no reliable D call. V was clipped by 4 bases and J by 3 bases, with 18 bases between them. CDR3 length equals 16 residues. Germline CDR1 is SEHNR and CDR2 is FQNEAQ (reference sequence). CDR3 in DNA: TGTGCCAGCAGCTCGCCTGACCGACCCGAGGACTATGGCTACACCTTC. Its protein product is CASSSPDRPEDYGYTF.

This clone came up a few times. The J gene is TRBJ1-1, the V gene TRBV5-8; TRBD1 agrees at 10 bases. The CDR3 is made up of 16 amino acids. The trim removed 0 bases at V and 0 bases at J, leaving 2 bases unmatched. CDR1 is SGHTS and CDR2 is YDEGEE in the germline V gene. This CDR3 reads CASSLDGTGVNTEAFF. CDR3 coding DNA: TGTGCCAGCAGCTTGGATGGGACAGGGGTGAACACTGAAGCTTTCTTT.

This chain uses TRBV7-2 with TRBJ2-1, with 10 positions matching TRBD2. With V trimmed by 5 bases and J by 4 bases, 5 bases remained unmatched. In germline, CDR1 is SGHTA, CDR2 FQGNSA. The CDR3 is 15 residues long. For the CDR3, the DNA is TGTGCCAGCAGCGTAAGCGGGGGGGCGTACAATGAGCAGTTCTTC. Amino acids: CASSVSGGAYNEQFF.

This clone ranks as medium-sized (0.01 to 0.1%). The rearrangement links TRBV7-3 to TRBJ1-1; D possibly corresponds to TRBD1 (5 bases). V lost 1 base and J lost 3, with 12 bases in between. The CDR3 consists of 15 residues. Per germline, CDR1 SGHTA and CDR2 FQGTGA. The CDR3 region is CASSLIALGDTEAFF. For the CDR3, the DNA is TGTGCCAGCAGCTTAATTGCCTTGGGGGACACTGAAGCTTTCTTT. Full variable domain (remainder filled in from reference TRBV7-3 and TRBJ1-1): GAGVSQTPSNKVTEKGKYVELRCDPISGHTALYWYRQSLGQGPEFLIYFQGTGAADDSGLPNDRFFAVRPEGSVSTLKIQRTERGDSAVYLCASSLIALGDTEAFFGQGTRLTVV.

This clone has a handful of counts. The chain couples TRBV5-1 to TRBJ1-4; 7 nucleotides match TRBD1. The CDR3 extends over 16 amino acids. In germline, CDR1 is SGHRS, CDR2 YFSETQ. V was pared by 0 bases and J by 3 bases, with 5 bases of the junction left unmatched. In nucleotides, the CDR3 is TGCGCCAGCAGCTTGGCCGAGGGGGCAGCTAATGAAAAACTGTTTTTT. This translates into CASSLAEGAANEKLFF.

The chain has TRBV11-3 and TRBJ2-5; 14 positions match TRBD2. CDR1 is SGHNT, CDR2 YENEEA, per germline. This CDR3 region has 18 residues. The V segment lost 5 bases and the J segment 2 bases; nucleotides outside the gene matches: 10. CDR3 nucleotides: TGTGCCAGCAGCATCGGGACTAGCGGGGGAAAAACTCAAGAGACCCAGTACTTC. Its protein is CASSIGTSGGKTQETQYF.

The V call is TRBV19, the J call TRBJ1-2; perhaps TRBD1 as D (6 bases). Germline assignment: CDR1 LNHDA and CDR2 SQIVND (reference sequence). The CDR3 consists of 15 residues. V was pared by 1 base and J by 4 bases, with 13 bases between. CDR3 DNA: TGTGCCAGTAGTATAGGGACAGTCCAGCCCTATGGCTACACCTTC. Encoded protein: CASSIGTVQPYGYTF.

V gene TRBV4-3 combines with J gene TRBJ1-5, with D uncertain. The CDR3 covers 13 residues. V gave up 0 bases and J gave up 9 bases, with 9 bases separating them. Germline-derived CDR1 and CDR2 are LGHNA and YSLEER. CDR3 DNA: TGCGCCAGCAGCCAAGATCCCTATCGGCCCCAGCATTTT. Encoded protein: CASSQDPYRPQHF.